This T cell receptor beta chain was obtained from a study of cytomegalovirus exposure and HLA in healthy donors. Study-wide results and caveats: A few CMV-associated chains proved CMV antigen-specific in vitro. In a later analysis, TCR beta V- and J-gene trimming showed a link to a missense DCLRE1C variant. By a later analysis, the bulk of CMV-associated TCR beta chains appeared HLA-restricted.

At collection, donors were nominally healthy, but unrecorded immune exposures were probable. This CDR3 spans 14 amino acids. Germline CDR1 SEHNR, CDR2 FQNEAQ (reference sequence). The V end lost 2 bases, the J end lost 7 bases, and 14 bases lay between the germline ends. About this clone itself: Its matching antigen is unknown.

Vbeta (60) and Jbeta (13) primers were used in the PCR. The repertoire was sequenced with immunoSEQ multiplex PCR; TCRdb's copy has only in-frame clones and lacks some. Altogether 130,000 to 150,000 clones are present, more than 60% being singletons, with the ten largest covering about 12%. This clonotype was sampled from a man aged 35 to 55 in good health and CMV-seropositive. The sequenced sample consisted of PBMCs. The V gene is TRBV7-9, the J gene TRBJ1-2; D gene ambiguous. CDR3 nucleotide sequence: TGTGCCAGCAGCTTATGGTCGGATGCAGGTGGCTACACCTTC. Protein product: CASSLWSDAGGYTF.